This TCR beta chain is from a study of T cells in Graves' hyperthyroidism and ophthalmopathy. This clonotype was seen repeatedly, ten times or more. Regions amplified from RNA transcripts were the TCR beta CDR3 regions. With the HTBI primer set, the TCR CDR3 went through a first round of RT-PCR. TCRdb re-analysed the multiplex PCR reads in MiXCR, keeping a single row per CDR3 protein. The sample gives more than 650,000 distinct CDR3 sequences, 12% to 15% of which show up once; about 10% is in the top ten. Germline assignment: CDR1 SNHLY and CDR2 FYNNEI. This CDR3 comprises 15 residues. Unmatched junction bases numbered 8, after V lost 6 bases and J lost 2 bases. Patients were excluded for uncontrolled infection, other autoimmune disease, pregnancy or lactation.

This chain uses TRBV2 with TRBJ2-5, with 8 bases lining up with TRBD2. Source material: blood. The clonotype comes from a woman aged 18-29 years with Graves' hyperthyroidism. The CDR3 nucleotides are TGTGCCAGCAGGACAACACTAGCGGTACAAGAGACCCAGTACTTC. Translation: CASRTTLAVQETQYF.